This T cell receptor (beta chain) emerged from a study of blood T cell repertoires in COVID-19. Germline lookup yields CDR1 MNHNY and CDR2 SVGAGI (reference sequence). Trimming took 5 bases from V and 3 from J; bases not matched to a gene: 11. The CDR3 loop spans 16 amino acids. The assay was immunoSEQ multiplex PCR, and TCRdb's table has in-frame clones only and misses some. The repertoire has 300,000 or so clones, about 89% of them found once; the top ten carry 7.8%. This sequence joins TRBV6-6 and TRBJ2-7, with 9 bases aligning to TRBD1. Sequenced input: peripheral blood. The receptor comes from a woman in her 50s who had recovered from COVID-19. CDR3 in amino acids: CASSPGTGTTLYEQYF. The DNA of the CDR3 is TGTGCCAGCAGTCCCGGGACAGGGACAACCCTCTACGAGCAGTACTTC.